The rows below give T cell receptor beta chains drawn from one sample of a study of vaccination effects on CD4 cells after COVID-19. Method: immunoSEQ multiplex PCR; TCRdb's copy keeps in-frame clones and lacks some. In the table there are 35,000 to 40,000 clones, roughly four fifths of which are singletons. No cognate antigen is known for these TCRs. The sequencing here drew on CD4+ T cells from PBMCs cultured with HCoV-NL63 spike peptides, taken after COVID-19 vaccination. These receptors came from a human donor who received a COVID-19 vaccine. Some clones in this sample may be carry-over from other donors' samples. The CDR3 runs from the conserved cysteine through the conserved F or W. A D gene is named only where the DNA matches it firmly. A row's size may be missing; if present it is once, few, many or a size class.

V gene,D gene,J gene,clone size,CDR3 DNA,CDR3 protein
TRBV6-5,TRBD2,TRBJ2-5,NA,TGTGCCAGCAGAACACTAGCGGGGGGCGGGGAGACCCAGTACTTC,CASRTLAGGGETQYF
TRBV9,TRBD2,TRBJ2-5,NA,TGTGCCAGCAGCGTAGTGTTAGCGGGGGAACAAGAGACCCAGTACTTC,CASSVVLAGEQETQYF
TRBV19,NA,TRBJ1-2,NA,TGTGCCAGTAGAAGGCGGACACCTGACTATGGCTACACCTTC,CASRRRTPDYGYTF
TRBV6-6,TRBD1,TRBJ1-3,NA,TGTGCCAGCAGCCGATACCTCCGACCAGGGGGGGGATCTGGAAACACCATATATTTT,CASSRYLRPGGGSGNTIYF
TRBV29-1,TRBD1,TRBJ1-2,NA,TGCAGCGCGGAAACAGGGGGCCTAGGCGATGGCTACACCTTC,CSAETGGLGDGYTF
TRBV3-1/TRBV3-2,TRBD1,TRBJ1-1,NA,TGTGCCAGCAGCCAAGGCGGGCAGGGGGCGAACACTGAAGCTTTCTTT,CASSQGGQGANTEAFF
TRBV29-1,TRBD2,TRBJ2-5,NA,TGCAGCGTTGAGGCTAGCGGGGAAGAGACCCAGTACTTC,CSVEASGEETQYF
TRBV7-3,NA,TRBJ1-1,NA,TGTGCCAGCAGCACAGGGCTAAACACTGAAGCTTTCTTT,CASSTGLNTEAFF
TRBV5-1,TRBD1,TRBJ2-1,NA,TGCGCCAGCAGCTACCAGACAGGGGTCTACTCCTACAATGAGCAGTTCTTC,CASSYQTGVYSYNEQFF
TRBV4-1,NA,TRBJ1-4,NA,TGCGCCAGCGGCACCTTAAGGGAAAAACTGTTTTTT,CASGTLREKLFF
TRBV5-1,NA,TRBJ1-3,NA,TGCGCCAGCAGCACTCGGACAGACGGAAACACCATATATTTT,CASSTRTDGNTIYF
TRBV5-5,NA,TRBJ1-1,NA,TGTGCCAGCAGCTTAAACAGGAGAGGTAGCACTGAAGCTTTCTTT,CASSLNRRGSTEAFF
TRBV7-2,NA,TRBJ2-3,NA,TGTGCCAGCAGCGCCGAAGTGGCACATACGCAGTATTTT,CASSAEVAHTQYF
TRBV29-1,NA,TRBJ1-2,NA,TGCAGCGTTGATGATTCTAAGGGGGGAGGCTACACCTTC,CSVDDSKGGGYTF
TRBV5-1,NA,TRBJ1-3,NA,TGCGCCAGCAGCCCTGGGACTGAAAACACCATATATTTT,CASSPGTENTIYF
TRBV7-2,NA,TRBJ1-5,NA,TGTGCCAGCAGCTCCGGGGGGACTAATCAGCCCCAGCATTTT,CASSSGGTNQPQHF
TRBV2,NA,TRBJ1-2,NA,TGTGCCAGCACCCTGGACAGAAACTATGGCTACACCTTC,CASTLDRNYGYTF
TRBV27,NA,TRBJ1-6,NA,TGTGCCAGCAGTTTTCGAAGTTCACCCCTCCACTTT,CASSFRSSPLHF
TRBV15,NA,TRBJ2-1,NA,TGTGCCACCAGCAGAGGGTACAATGAGCAGTTCTTC,CATSRGYNEQFF
TRBV18,NA,TRBJ2-2,NA,TGTGCCAGCTCACAGGGAAGGGACACCGGGGAGCTGTTTTTT,CASSQGRDTGELFF
TRBV20-1,NA,TRBJ1-2,NA,TGCAGTGGGTCCGGGGGCTATGGCTACACCTTC,CSGSGGYGYTF
TRBV19,TRBD1,TRBJ1-2,NA,TGTGCCAGTGGACTCGGACAGGCCGTTGGCTATGGCTACACCTTC,CASGLGQAVGYGYTF
TRBV5-1,NA,TRBJ2-5,NA,TGCGCCAGCAGCCCTGAAGAGACCCAGTACTTC,CASSPEETQYF
TRBV6-5,NA,TRBJ1-6,NA,TGTGCCAGCAGTCGGACGGGGGATAATTCACCCCTCCACTTT,CASSRTGDNSPLHF
TRBV5-1,NA,TRBJ1-2,NA,TGCGCCAGCAGCGCCCTCACAGGCTATGGGGAGGGCTACACCTTC,CASSALTGYGEGYTF
TRBV2,TRBD1,TRBJ2-1,NA,TGTGCCAGCAATCAACAGGGGTACAATGAGCAGTTCTTC,CASNQQGYNEQFF
TRBV6-2/TRBV6-3,NA,TRBJ2-5,once,TGTGCCAGCAGTCCCTTACCCGGACGGAGTCTCCAAGAGACCCAGTACTTC,CASSPLPGRSLQETQYF
TRBV28,NA,TRBJ1-1,NA,TGTGCCAGCAGTTCGAACAGGGTCCCGAACACTGAAGCTTTCTTT,CASSSNRVPNTEAFF
TRBV6-4,NA,TRBJ2-3,once,TGTGCCAGCAGTGCGTCCCCGAATACGATCACAGATACGCAGTATTTT,CASSASPNTITDTQYF
TRBV19,NA,TRBJ2-5,NA,TGTGCCAGTAGTAACCAACTCGTAGGGCAAGAGACCCAGTACTTC,CASSNQLVGQETQYF
TRBV3-1/TRBV3-2,TRBD1,TRBJ1-1,NA,TGTGCCAGCAGCCAAGCCGGACAGGCCGGCACTGAAGCTTTCTTT,CASSQAGQAGTEAFF
TRBV28,NA,TRBJ1-4,NA,TGTGCCAGCAGTCCAACCTCCTGGGGGAAAAAACTGTTTTTT,CASSPTSWGKKLFF
TRBV12-5,TRBD2,TRBJ2-5,few,TGTGCTAGTGGTTTAGGGACTACCCCAGAGACCCAGTACTTC,CASGLGTTPETQYF
TRBV5-1,NA,TRBJ1-1,NA,TGCGCCAGCAGCTTCTTGAGCGGCACTGAAGCTTTCTTT,CASSFLSGTEAFF
TRBV5-6,TRBD1,TRBJ1-1,NA,TGTGCCAGCAGCCCACGGGGGAGGGGGCGCACCGCTGAAGCTTTCTTT,CASSPRGRGRTAEAFF
TRBV4-2,TRBD1,TRBJ1-3,NA,TGTGCCGGTTCCGAGGGGGCTTCTGGAAACACCATATATTTT,CAGSEGASGNTIYF
TRBV19,TRBD2,TRBJ2-5,NA,TGTGCCAGTAGTGTGGGCGGGGGGGCAGAGACCCAGTACTTC,CASSVGGGAETQYF
TRBV19,NA,TRBJ1-2,NA,TGTGCCAGTAGTATAGTAGGGGGATCTAACTATGGCTACACCTTC,CASSIVGGSNYGYTF
TRBV11-1,NA,TRBJ2-1,NA,TGTGCCAGCACCAAAAGAGGGGCAGGGATAATTGAGCAGTTCTTC,CASTKRGAGIIEQFF
TRBV28,TRBD1,TRBJ1-1,NA,TGTGCCAGCAGTTTAAGTACAGGGGGAGGTAAGGGTGAAGCTTTCTTT,CASSLSTGGGKGEAFF
TRBV11-2,TRBD2,TRBJ2-2,NA,TGTGCCAGCAGCTTACTAGCGGGGGTAACGAACACCGGGGAGCTGTTTTTT,CASSLLAGVTNTGELFF